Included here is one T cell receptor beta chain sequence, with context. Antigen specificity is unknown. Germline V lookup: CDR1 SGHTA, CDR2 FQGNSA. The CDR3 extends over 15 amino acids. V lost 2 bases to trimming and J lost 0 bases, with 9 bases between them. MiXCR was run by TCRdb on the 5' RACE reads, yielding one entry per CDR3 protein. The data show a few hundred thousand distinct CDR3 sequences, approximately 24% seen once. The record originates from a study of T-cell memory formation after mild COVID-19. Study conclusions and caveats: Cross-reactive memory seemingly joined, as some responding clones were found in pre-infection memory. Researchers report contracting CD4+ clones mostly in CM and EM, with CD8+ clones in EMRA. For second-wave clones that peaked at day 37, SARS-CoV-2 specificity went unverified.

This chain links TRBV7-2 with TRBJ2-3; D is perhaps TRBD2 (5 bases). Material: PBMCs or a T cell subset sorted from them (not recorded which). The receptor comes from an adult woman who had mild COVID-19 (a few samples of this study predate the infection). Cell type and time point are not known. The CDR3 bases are TGTGCCAGCAGCTTACAACGGACTAGCACAGATACGCAGTATTTT. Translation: CASSLQRTSTDTQYF.